The entry that follows covers one T cell receptor (beta chain) sequence. This entry belongs to a study of blood T cell repertoires in COVID-19. TCRdb keeps only in-frame clones here, not all; method: immunoSEQ multiplex PCR. The data show about 89,000 clones, about 84% seen once. The CDR3 consists of 14 residues. Trimming cost V 5 bases and J 1 base, with 11 bases left between them. CDR1 and CDR2 from the germline V gene are MDHEN and SYDVKM. The specimen sequenced was peripheral blood. The gene calls are TRBV28 and TRBJ1-1; possible D gene TRBD1, 6 bases. The receptor's source is a woman aged 80 or over with acute or convalescent COVID-19. CDR3 sequence (DNA): TGTGCCAGCAGTCCTTTGGGGGCGAACACTGAAGCTTTCTTT. This sequence encodes CASSPLGANTEAFF.